This TCR beta chain was profiled in a study of shared clonotypes between healthy human individuals. CDR1 and CDR2 from the germline V gene are MNHNS and SASEGT. This CDR3 is 14 amino acids long. Unmatched junction bases numbered 4, after V lost 0 bases and J lost 10 bases. Findings and caveats of the study: Sharing across four donors was seen in around 5.1% of naive CD4 clonotypes.

Sequencing used immunoSEQ multiplex PCR; TCRdb keeps in-frame clones, though not all of them. Among about a million clones listed, approximately 80% were seen once. With respect to this clone: Its antigen is as yet unknown.

This chain joins TRBV6-1 and TRBJ2-3, with TRBD2 identical over 10 bases. This TCR derives from a man younger than 35 in good health. Material for sequencing was memory CD4+ T cells sorted from blood. Stated subset: CD45RA-negative fraction. DNA for the CDR3: TGTGCCAGCAGTGAAGCTAGCGGGGGGCACGCGCAGTATTTT. The encoded protein is CASSEASGGHAQYF.